Included here is one T cell receptor beta chain sequence, with context. Its antigen is unidentified. Some clones are missing from TCRdb's copy, which holds only in-frame ones; the method was immunoSEQ multiplex PCR. Of about 140,000 clones in the sample, nearly 95% were seen once. Trimming pared 5 bases from V and 2 bases from J, leaving 19 bases between. This CDR3 is 17 amino acids long. Germline CDR1 SEHNR, CDR2 FQNEAQ (reference sequence). This sample is part of a study of CD4+ T cells in melanoma. Study findings and constraints: In melanoma, neoantigen-specific CD4+ T cells reportedly differed in differentiation state. A reported correlation linked neoantigen-specific CD4+ T cells to CD8+, macrophage and B cell function.

J is TRBJ1-3 and V is TRBV7-9; no clear D. The TCR originated in a human donor with melanoma. DNA of the CDR3: TGTGCCAGCAGCGTTGGAGGCCCTGGGATAGCTGGAAACACCATATATTTT. This codes for CASSVGGPGIAGNTIYF. The complete variable domain, with remaining parts taken from reference TRBV7-9 and TRBJ1-3, reads DTGVSQNPRHKITKRGQNVTFRCDPISEHNRLYWYRQTLGQGPEFLTYFQNEAQLEKSRLLSDRFSAERPKGSFSTLEIQRTEQGDSAMYLCASSVGGPGIAGNTIYFGEGSWLTVV.